These T cell receptor beta chains were read from a single sample in a study of blood T cells in healthy people across ages. TCRdb independently ran MiXCR on the 5' RACE reads; one entry per CDR3 protein. The table lists more than 500,000 distinct CDR3 sequences, 25% to 30% of them singletons. Sequencing was done on a sample of blood. These receptors came from a woman aged 70-85 years in good health. Both conserved end residues are part of each CDR3. Fields, in order: CDR3 protein, J gene, V gene.

CASSGGTLNTEAFF,TRBJ1-1,TRBV2
CSAGNYEKLFF,TRBJ1-4,TRBV20-1
CASSHQGGETQYF,TRBJ2-5,TRBV11-2
CSAEFGQGQGIQYF,TRBJ2-4,TRBV20-1
CASSQLPGQNGSEETQYF,TRBJ2-5,TRBV14
CASKRGGPFSTDTQYF,TRBJ2-3,TRBV7-2
CSAHPGLAGGYETQYF,TRBJ2-5,TRBV20-1
CASSLSPDRPSGETQYF,TRBJ2-5,TRBV27
CASSRGGAGELFF,TRBJ2-2,TRBV7-9
CASSYFRGYEQYF,TRBJ2-7,TRBV6-5
CASSLGFSGRRDGELFF,TRBJ2-2,TRBV7-2